A single sample gave rise to the 5 T cell receptor beta chains below, sequenced in a study of blood T cell repertoires in COVID-19. The table came from immunoSEQ multiplex PCR; TCRdb's copy has only in-frame clones and leaves some out. The sample shows 70,000 or so clones, roughly 78% of them seen only once. The sequencing input was peripheral blood. The receptors originated from a human donor in a cohort sampled during active COVID-19.

V gene TRBV5-4 combines with J gene TRBJ1-3; D gene ambiguous. CDR1 and CDR2 from the germline V gene are SGHNT and YYREEE (reference sequence). V dropped 0 bases and J dropped 0 bases, with 10 bases sitting between them. CDR3 length: 16 amino acids. CDR3 region: CASSLDGGISGNTIYF. The CDR3, as DNA: TGTGCCAGCAGCTTGGACGGCGGCATCTCTGGAAACACCATATATTTT.

V gene TRBV7-2 combines with J gene TRBJ2-5; the D is unclear. The V end lost 5 bases, the J end lost 4 bases, and 14 bases lay between the germline ends. This CDR3 has 14 amino acids. Germline V gives CDR1 SGHTA, CDR2 FQGNSA. CDR3 sequence (DNA): TGTGCCAGCAGCCCTCCCGCAGGCCCAGAGACCCAGTACTTC. Translation gives CASSPPAGPETQYF.

This chain connects TRBV28 to TRBJ1-2; 7 nucleotides align to TRBD1. The J segment lost 8 bases and the V segment lost 7 bases, leaving 7 bases of the junction unmatched. The CDR3 runs to 12 residues. The germline CDR1 and CDR2 sequences are MDHEN and SYDVKM. The CDR3 sequence is CASTPRGVGYTF. CDR3 DNA: TGTGCCAGCACCCCCAGGGGGGTCGGCTACACCTTC.

This rearrangement joins TRBV5-4 to TRBJ2-7; 7 bases are a match to TRBD2. This CDR3 is built from 14 residues. The V segment lost 2 bases and the J segment 2 bases; nucleotides outside the gene matches: 4. Germline V lookup: CDR1 SGHNT, CDR2 YYREEE (reference sequence). This CDR3 is CASSLGGRTYEQYF. In DNA form, the CDR3 reads TGTGCCAGCAGCTTAGGCGGGAGAACCTACGAGCAGTACTTC.

CDR3 protein: CASRRTGGGNTEAFF. The CDR3 DNA is TGTGCCAGCAGGCGGACAGGGGGGGGGAACACTGAAGCTTTCTTT. The chain joins TRBV28 to TRBJ1-1; TRBD1 matches at 10 bases. Germline V CDR1 and CDR2: MDHEN, SYDVKM. V was pared by 6 bases and J by 1 base, with 5 bases of the junction left unmatched. The CDR3 length is 15 residues.